These 5 T cell receptor beta chains were sequenced from one sample in a study of cytomegalovirus exposure and HLA in healthy donors. Primers: 60 Vbeta forward and 13 Jbeta reverse. Repertoires were generated with immunoSEQ multiplex PCR, while TCRdb's copy carries only in-frame clones and drops some. The sample has 100,000 to 150,000 clones; 80% are singletons. Sequenced sample: PBMCs. These receptors were obtained from a woman aged 40 to 50 in good health and CMV-seronegative.

The rearrangement joins TRBV18 to TRBJ1-2; no clear D gene. The CDR3 contains 13 residues. Per germline, CDR1 KGHSH and CDR2 LQKENI. The V gene lost 3 bases and the J gene lost 4 bases, with 9 bases spanning the gap. This CDR3 is CASSPEATYGYTF. DNA of the CDR3: TGTGCCAGCTCACCGGAGGCAACCTATGGCTACACCTTC.

The chain joins TRBV5-5 to TRBJ2-7; perhaps TRBD1 as D (6 bases). In germline, CDR1 is SGHKS, CDR2 YYEKEE (reference sequence). Between the trimmed V and J ends, which lost 2 bases and 3 bases, there was a span of 15 bases. The CDR3 runs 15 residues. CDR3 bases: TGTGCCAGCAGCTTCGAGGGGGAACTCTACTACGAGCAGTACTTC. This translates into CASSFEGELYYEQYF.

V and J are TRBV6-6 and TRBJ2-1; 7 positions match TRBD2. Germline V gene data show CDR1 as MNHNY and CDR2 as SVGAGI (reference sequence). V gave up 4 bases and J gave up 4 bases; unmatched junction bases: 10. This CDR3 comprises 16 residues. CDR3 nucleotides: TGTGCCAGCAGTTGGGGAGGGAGAGGGGTTTACAATGAGCAGTTCTTC. This encodes CASSWGGRGVYNEQFF.

The chain recombines TRBV19 with TRBJ1-1; D perhaps matches TRBD1 (5 bases). Germline V CDR1 and CDR2: LNHDA, SQIVND (reference sequence). The V end was cut by 3 bases, the J end by 4 bases, with 15 bases between. The CDR3 runs 15 residues. The CDR3 is CASSIGVLGGTEAFF. As DNA, the CDR3 is TGTGCCAGTAGTATCGGGGTTTTGGGGGGCACTGAAGCTTTCTTT.

The chain links TRBV27 to TRBJ2-2; D ambiguous. CDR3 length equals 14 residues. The V end lost 2 bases, the J end lost 1 base, and 5 bases lay between the germline ends. Germline-derived CDR1 and CDR2 are MNHEY and SMNVEV (reference sequence). The CDR3 nucleotides are TGTGCCAGCAGTTTACCGGGGAACACCGGGGAGCTGTTTTTT. Translation: CASSLPGNTGELFF.